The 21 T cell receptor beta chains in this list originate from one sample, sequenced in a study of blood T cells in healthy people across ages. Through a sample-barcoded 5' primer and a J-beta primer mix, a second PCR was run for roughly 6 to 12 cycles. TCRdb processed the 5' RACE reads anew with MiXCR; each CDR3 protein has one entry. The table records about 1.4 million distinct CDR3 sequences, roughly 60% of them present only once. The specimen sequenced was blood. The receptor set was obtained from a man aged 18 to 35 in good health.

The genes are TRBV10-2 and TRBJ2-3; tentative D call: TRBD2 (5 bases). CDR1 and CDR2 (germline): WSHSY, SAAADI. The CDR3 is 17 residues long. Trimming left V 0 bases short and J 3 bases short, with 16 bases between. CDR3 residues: CASSESTRGVRTDTQYF. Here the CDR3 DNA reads TGCGCCAGCAGTGAGTCGACTCGGGGAGTTCGGACAGATACGCAGTATTTT.

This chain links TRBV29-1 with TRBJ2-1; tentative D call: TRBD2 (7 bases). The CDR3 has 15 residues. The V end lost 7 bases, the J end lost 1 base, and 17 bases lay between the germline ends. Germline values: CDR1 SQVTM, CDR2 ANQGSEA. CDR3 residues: CSARGGAVSYNEQFF. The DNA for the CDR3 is TGCAGCGCCCGAGGGGGGGCTGTATCCTACAATGAGCAGTTCTTC.

CDR3 DNA sequence: TGTGCCAGCAGCTTAGTCCCTGAAGCCTCTGGAAACACCATATATTTT. Translation: CASSLVPEASGNTIYF. This chain connects TRBV5-5 to TRBJ1-3; D is unresolved. Germline CDR1 SGHKS, CDR2 YYEKEE (reference sequence). The V end lost 2 bases, the J end lost 0 bases, and 12 bases lay between the germline ends. The length of the CDR3 is 16 residues.

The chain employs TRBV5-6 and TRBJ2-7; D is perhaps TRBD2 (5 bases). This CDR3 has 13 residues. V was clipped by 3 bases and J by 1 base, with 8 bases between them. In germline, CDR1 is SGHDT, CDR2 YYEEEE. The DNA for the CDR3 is TGTGCCAGCAGCTCGGGGAAGTCCTACGAGCAGTACTTC. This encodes CASSSGKSYEQYF. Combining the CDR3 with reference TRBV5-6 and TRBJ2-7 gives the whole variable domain DAGVTQSPTHLIKTRGQQVTLRCSPKSGHDTVSWYQQALGQGPQFIFQYYEEEERQRGNFPDRFSGHQFPNYSSELNVNALLLGDSALYLCASSSGKSYEQYFGPGTRLTVT.

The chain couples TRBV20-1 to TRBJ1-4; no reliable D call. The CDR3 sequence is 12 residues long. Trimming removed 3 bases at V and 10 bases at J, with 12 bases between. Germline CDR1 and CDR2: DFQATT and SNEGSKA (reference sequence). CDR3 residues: CSARDLGGKLFF. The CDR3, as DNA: TGCAGTGCTAGGGATCTTGGAGGAAAACTGTTTTTT.

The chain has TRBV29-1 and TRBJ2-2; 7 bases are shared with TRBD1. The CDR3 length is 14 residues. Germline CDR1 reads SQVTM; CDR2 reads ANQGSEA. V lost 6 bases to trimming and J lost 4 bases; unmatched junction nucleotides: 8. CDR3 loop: CSVSQTGFTGELFF. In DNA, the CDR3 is TGCAGCGTCAGCCAGACAGGGTTCACCGGGGAGCTGTTTTTT.

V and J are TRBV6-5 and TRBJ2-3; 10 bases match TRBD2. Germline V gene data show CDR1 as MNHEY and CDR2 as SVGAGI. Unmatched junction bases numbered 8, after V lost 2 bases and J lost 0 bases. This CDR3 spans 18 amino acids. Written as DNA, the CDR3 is TGTGCCAGCAGTTACATCCTAGCGGGAGAGACTAGCACAGATACGCAGTATTTT. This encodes CASSYILAGETSTDTQYF.

The CDR3 coding sequence is TGTGCCAGCAGTTTATCGGTGGGCAGGACCGAGACCCAGTACTTC. Its protein is CASSLSVGRTETQYF. The chain employs TRBV27 and TRBJ2-5; D uncertain. The germline V and J ends were trimmed by 0 bases and 5 bases, with 13 bases remaining between them. The germline CDR1 and CDR2 sequences are MNHEY and SMNVEV (reference sequence). CDR3 length: 15 residues.

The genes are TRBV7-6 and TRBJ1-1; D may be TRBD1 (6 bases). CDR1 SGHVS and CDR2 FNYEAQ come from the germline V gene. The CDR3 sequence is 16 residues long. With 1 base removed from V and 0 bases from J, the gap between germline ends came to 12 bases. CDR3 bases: TGTGCCAGCAGCTTAGGGGGGGCCGGGTTGAACACTGAAGCTTTCTTT. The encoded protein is CASSLGGAGLNTEAFF.

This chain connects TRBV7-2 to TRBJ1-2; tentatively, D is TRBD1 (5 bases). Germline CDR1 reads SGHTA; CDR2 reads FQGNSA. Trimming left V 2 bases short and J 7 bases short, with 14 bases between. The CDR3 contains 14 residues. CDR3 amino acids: CASSLPRGLAGYTF. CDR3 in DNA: TGTGCCAGCAGCTTACCGCGGGGGTTGGCTGGCTACACCTTC.

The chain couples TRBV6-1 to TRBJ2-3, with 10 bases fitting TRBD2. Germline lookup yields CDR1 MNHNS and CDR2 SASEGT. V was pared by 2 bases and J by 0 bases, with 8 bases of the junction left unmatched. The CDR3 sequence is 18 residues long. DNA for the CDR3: TGTGCCAGCAGTGAATTCCTAGCGGGAGAGTGGAGCACAGATACGCAGTATTTT. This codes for CASSEFLAGEWSTDTQYF.

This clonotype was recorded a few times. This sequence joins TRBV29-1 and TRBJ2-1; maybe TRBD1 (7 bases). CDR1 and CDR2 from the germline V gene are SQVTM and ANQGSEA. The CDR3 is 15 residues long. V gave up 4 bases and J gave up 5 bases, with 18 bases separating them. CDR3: CSVGLRRDRNNEQFF. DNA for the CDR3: TGCAGCGTTGGGTTAAGGCGGGACAGAAACAATGAGCAGTTCTTC.

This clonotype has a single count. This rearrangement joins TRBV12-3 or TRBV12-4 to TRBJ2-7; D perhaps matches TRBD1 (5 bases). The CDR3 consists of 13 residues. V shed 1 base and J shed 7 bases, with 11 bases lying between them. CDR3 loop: CASSLVGHNEQYF. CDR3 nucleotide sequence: TGTGCCAGCAGTTTAGTGGGGCACAATGAGCAGTACTTC.

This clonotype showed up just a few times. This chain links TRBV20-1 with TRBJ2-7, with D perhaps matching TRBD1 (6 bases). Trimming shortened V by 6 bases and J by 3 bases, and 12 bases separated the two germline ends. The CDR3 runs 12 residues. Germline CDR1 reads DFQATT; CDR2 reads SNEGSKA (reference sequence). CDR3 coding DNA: TGCAGTGCCCTGCCCAGGGGCTACGAGCAGTACTTC. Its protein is CSALPRGYEQYF.

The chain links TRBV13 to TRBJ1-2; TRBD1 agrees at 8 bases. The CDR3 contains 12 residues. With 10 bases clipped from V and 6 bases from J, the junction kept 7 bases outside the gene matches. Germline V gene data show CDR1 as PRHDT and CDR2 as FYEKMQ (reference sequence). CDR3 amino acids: CANRQGRDGYTF. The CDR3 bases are TGTGCCAACCGACAGGGGAGGGATGGCTACACCTTC.

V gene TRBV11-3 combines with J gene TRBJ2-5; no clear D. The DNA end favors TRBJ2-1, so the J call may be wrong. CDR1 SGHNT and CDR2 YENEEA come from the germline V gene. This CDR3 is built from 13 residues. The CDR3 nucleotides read TGTGCCAGCAGCTATTACTCCCAAGAGACCCAGTTCTTC. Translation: CASSYYSQETQFF.

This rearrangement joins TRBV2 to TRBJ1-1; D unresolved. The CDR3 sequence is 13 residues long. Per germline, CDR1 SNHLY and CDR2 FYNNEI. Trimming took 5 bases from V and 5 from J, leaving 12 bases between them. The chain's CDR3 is CASSRKRETEAFF. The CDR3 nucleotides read TGTGCCAGCAGTCGCAAAAGGGAGACTGAAGCTTTCTTT.

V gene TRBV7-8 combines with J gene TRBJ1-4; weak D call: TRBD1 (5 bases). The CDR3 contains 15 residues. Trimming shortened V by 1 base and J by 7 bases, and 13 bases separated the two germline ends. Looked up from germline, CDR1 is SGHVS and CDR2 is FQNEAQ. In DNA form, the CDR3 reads TGTGCCAGCAGCTTAGGCCGGGGGAAGGGTGAAAAACTGTTTTTT. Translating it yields CASSLGRGKGEKLFF.

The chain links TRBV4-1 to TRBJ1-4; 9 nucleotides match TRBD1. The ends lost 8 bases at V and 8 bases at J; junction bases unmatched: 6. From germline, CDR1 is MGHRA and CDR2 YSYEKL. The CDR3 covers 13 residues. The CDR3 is CASFGQGREKLFF. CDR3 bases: TGCGCCAGCTTCGGACAGGGGAGAGAAAAACTGTTTTTT.

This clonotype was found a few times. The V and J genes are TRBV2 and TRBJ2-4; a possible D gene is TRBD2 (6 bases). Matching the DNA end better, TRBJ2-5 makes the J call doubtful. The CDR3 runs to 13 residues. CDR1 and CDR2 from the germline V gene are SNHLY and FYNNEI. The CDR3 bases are TGTGCCAGCAGTGGGGGAGCGGGCGAGACCCAGTACTTC. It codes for CASSGGAGETQYF.

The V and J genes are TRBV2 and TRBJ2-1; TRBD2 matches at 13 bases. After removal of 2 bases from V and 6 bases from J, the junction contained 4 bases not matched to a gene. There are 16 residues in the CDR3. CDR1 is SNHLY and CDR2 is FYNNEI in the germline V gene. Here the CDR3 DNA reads TGTGCCAGCAGTGAACGGACTAGCGGGAGTAGCAATGAGCAGTTCTTC. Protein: CASSERTSGSSNEQFF.